Following are 7 T cell receptor beta chains from one sample sequenced in a study of long-term antiretroviral therapy in people with HIV. Sequencing used immunoSEQ v3.0 at survey level. Generated by immunoSEQ multiplex PCR, the TCRdb table keeps only in-frame clones and is missing some. The table shows around 18,000 clones, with roughly 91% occurring only once. The material was unsorted PBMCs, obtained 3 years after starting antiretroviral therapy. The receptors stem from a man aged 45 to 65 with HIV.

This sequence joins TRBV5-1 and TRBJ2-4; 7 nucleotides line up with TRBD1. CDR1 and CDR2 from the germline V gene are SGHRS and YFSETQ. Trimming at V came to 2 bases and at J to 6 bases, leaving 11 bases not matched to a gene. CDR3 size: 16 residues. The CDR3 bases are TGCGCCAGCAGCTTAACCTATGACAGGGTGAGAAACATTCAGTACTTC. Encoded protein: CASSLTYDRVRNIQYF.

The rearrangement links TRBV19 to TRBJ2-7, with 9 bases that match TRBD1. The CDR3 has 14 amino acids. The V gene's germline CDR1 is LNHDA and CDR2 SQIVND (reference sequence). The V gene end was trimmed by 5 bases and the J gene end by 6 bases; junction bases not matched to a gene: 8. The CDR3 region is CASSPGQGRGEQYF. The DNA for the CDR3 is TGTGCCAGTAGTCCGGGACAGGGACGGGGCGAGCAGTACTTC.

In DNA form, the CDR3 reads TGTGCCAGCAGCCCATATAGCGGGGGGTACAATGAGCAGTTCTTC. This encodes CASSPYSGGYNEQFF. J is TRBJ2-1 and V is TRBV7-3, with 10 nucleotides matching TRBD2. V gave up 5 bases and J gave up 4 bases; unmatched junction bases: 5. The germline gives CDR1 SGHTA, CDR2 FQGTGA. The CDR3 has 15 amino acids.

This chain joins TRBV7-6 and TRBJ1-5, with no clear D. Trimming pared 2 bases from V and 7 bases from J, leaving 9 bases between. The CDR3 has 13 amino acids. Per the germline V gene, CDR1 is SGHVS and CDR2 is FNYEAQ. The CDR3 region has the DNA TGTGCCAGCAGCTTAAGGGTTGGGCAGCCCCAGCATTTT. It yields the protein CASSLRVGQPQHF.

The chain uses TRBV4-3 and TRBJ2-5, with 7 bases that match TRBD1. The CDR3 has 16 residues. CDR1 and CDR2 from the germline V gene are LGHNA and YSLEER. V lost 4 bases, J lost 1 base, and 9 bases stayed unmatched. The CDR3 DNA follows: TGCGCCAGCAGCCCGACAGGGCAGAAGATCCAAGAGACCCAGTACTTC. It translates to CASSPTGQKIQETQYF.

The chain is built from TRBV11-2 and TRBJ2-7, with TRBD2 identical over 8 bases. Germline lookup yields CDR1 SGHAT and CDR2 FQNNGV. The CDR3 spans 14 residues. The junction had 5 bases not matched to a gene; V was cut back by 4 bases and J by 3 bases. In DNA, the CDR3 is TGTGCCAGCAGCTCCGGACTAGCTGGCTACGAGCAGTACTTC. Its translation: CASSSGLAGYEQYF.

DNA of the CDR3: TGCGCCAGCAGCTTCGGCGGGACAGGGGCCTTCTACGAGCAGTACTTC. Its protein is CASSFGGTGAFYEQYF. V gene TRBV5-1 combines with J gene TRBJ2-7; 10 bases align to TRBD1. The CDR3 spans 16 residues. In germline, CDR1 is SGHRS, CDR2 YFSETQ. Trimming took 2 bases from V and 3 from J; bases not matched to a gene: 8.